The T cell receptor (beta chain) described here comes from a study of T cells in Graves' hyperthyroidism and ophthalmopathy. Findings and limits, study-wide: Most thyroid clonotypes with frequency above 0.001 were detected in blood. Ophthalmopathy, as predicted by the model, came a median 6.5 months after the prediction.

A NOSPECS grade of at least 4, a Clinical Activity Score of at least 3 and duration under 3 months were recorded in ophthalmopathy patients. Diagnosis rested on symptoms, serum thyroxine and TRAb, thyroid ultrasound, and orbital computed tomography. RNA transcripts were the template for amplifying TCR beta CDR3 regions. The study used the HTBI primer set for a first-round RT-PCR of the TCR CDR3. MiXCR was run by TCRdb on the multiplex PCR reads, yielding one entry per CDR3 protein. Of hundreds of thousands of distinct CDR3 sequences listed, roughly 15% were seen once; the top ten hold less than 15%. Germline V gives CDR1 MNHEY, CDR2 SVGEGT. The CDR3 contains 14 residues. Points on this clonotype: Its target is unknown. Mismatch with germline at one junction end may stem from a read error.

The genes are TRBV6-2 or TRBV6-3 and TRBJ2-7; 12 bases are shared with TRBD2. Material for sequencing was blood. The TCR originated in a man between 18 and 29 years old with Graves' ophthalmopathy. The CDR3 sequence is CAISPGLAGGEQYF. The CDR3 DNA follows: TGTGCCATCAGTCCGGGACTAGCGGGTGGCGAGCAGTACTTC.